This T cell receptor beta chain was captured in a study of identical twins. Unique molecular identifiers were present on cDNA, and template switching added a universal primer site. TCRdb reprocessed the 5' RACE reads via MiXCR and lists one record per CDR3 protein. This sample has fewer than 900,000 distinct CDR3 sequences; around 21% occur once, and the top ten carry about 4.3%. This clonotype was picked up a small number of times. This CDR3 comprises 14 residues. Trimming cost V 7 bases and J 3 bases; bases outside gene matches: 9. Germline loops: CDR1 SGHVS, CDR2 FQNEAQ. The same specimen was also included in a second study, on T cells expressing NK-cell markers. That paper notes: CD3+CD56+NKG2C+, CD3+CD56+NKG2C- and CD3+CD56-NKG2C+ T cells, once sorted, supplied the TCR beta repertoires. A few donors' CD3+CD56-NKG2C+ cells were dominated by the same clonotypes.

Sequenced: PBMCs. The TCR comes from a young woman in good health. J is TRBJ2-7 and V is TRBV7-8; TRBD2 aligns across 7 bases. The DNA for the CDR3 is TGTGCCAGCACCCAGACGGGGGGAGACTACGAGCAGTACTTC. As protein: CASTQTGGDYEQYF.